The 15 T cell receptor beta chains listed next were all sequenced from one sample in a study of CD8 T cells in ankylosing spondylitis (dated by TCRdb to 2016 to 2017). Library creation used 5' RACE. Sequencing was performed on an Illumina HiSeq 2500. The raw public reads went through TCRdb reprocessing: fastp at Q25, MiXCR clone calling, in-frame beta chains kept. A single entry per CDR3 protein holds the most common genes and DNA from its merged rows. The sample profile shows about 200,000 distinct CDR3 sequences; 9.5% to 15% of them were found once. The top ten hold approximately 15% of the sample. The material sequenced was blood, either unsorted or a sorted T cell fraction (not recorded which). These receptor sequences come from a male donor with ankylosing spondylitis or in good health (not recorded which).

This clonotype was found a few times. The V gene is TRBV4-1, the J gene TRBJ2-7; 9 bases match TRBD1. The J segment lost 3 bases and the V segment lost 2 bases, leaving 11 bases of the junction unmatched. The CDR3 is 17 residues long. The V gene's germline CDR1 is MGHRA and CDR2 YSYEKL. The DNA of the CDR3 is TGCGCCAGCAGCCAATCCAATTCGGGACAGGGCATCTACGAGCAGTACTTC. Amino acid sequence: CASSQSNSGQGIYEQYF.

The gene calls are TRBV25-1 and TRBJ1-1; unclear D gene. The CDR3 runs 15 residues. Germline V lookup: CDR1 MGHDK, CDR2 SYGVNS. The V end was cut by 3 bases, the J end by 3 bases, with 14 bases between. CDR3 nucleotides: TGTGCCAGCAGTGATAAGGTTCTCGAGGACACTGAAGCTTTCTTT. Its protein is CASSDKVLEDTEAFF.

This clonotype was recorded a few times. This chain uses TRBV27 with TRBJ2-7; maybe TRBD2 (7 bases). CDR3 length equals 16 residues. V was pared by 0 bases and J by 1 base, with 13 bases between. The germline V gene encodes CDR1 MNHEY and CDR2 SMNVEV (reference sequence). The CDR3 spells CASSLSRGGASYEQYF. Written as DNA, the CDR3 is TGTGCCAGCAGTTTATCCCGTGGGGGGGCTTCCTACGAGCAGTACTTC.

The rearrangement uses TRBV27 and TRBJ2-7; a weak D match, TRBD2 (5 bases). Trimming left V 3 bases short and J 0 bases short, with 9 bases between. The CDR3 contains 14 residues. Germline lookup yields CDR1 MNHEY and CDR2 SMNVEV (reference sequence). This chain's CDR3 is CASSFRDRSYEQYF. The DNA for the CDR3 is TGTGCCAGCAGTTTCCGGGATCGCTCCTACGAGCAGTACTTC.

The gene calls are TRBV5-1 and TRBJ2-7; 7 nucleotides align to TRBD2. The CDR3 is made up of 13 amino acids. V lost 4 bases and J lost 1; bases outside the gene matches: 2. The germline gives CDR1 SGHRS, CDR2 YFSETQ. CDR3 DNA sequence: TGCGCCAGCAGCGGACTAGGATCCTACGAGCAGTACTTC. Its protein product is CASSGLGSYEQYF.

This clonotype has ten or more counts. The rearrangement joins TRBV5-1 to TRBJ2-7, with TRBD2 matching 11 bases. The CDR3 totals 15 residues. Germline values: CDR1 SGHRS, CDR2 YFSETQ. The ends lost 4 bases at V and 1 base at J; junction bases unmatched: 4. The CDR3 sequence is CASSLGTSGSYEQYF. DNA for the CDR3: TGCGCCAGCAGCCTAGGGACTAGCGGATCCTACGAGCAGTACTTC.

The chain employs TRBV5-6 and TRBJ2-7; tentative D call: TRBD1 (6 bases). The CDR3 totals 14 residues. Between the trimmed V and J ends, which lost 4 bases and 4 bases, there was a span of 15 bases. Looked up from germline, CDR1 is SGHDT and CDR2 is YYEEEE. This chain's CDR3 is CASSAGTRYYEQYF. The CDR3, as DNA: TGTGCCAGCAGCGCCGGGACACGTTATTACGAGCAGTACTTC.

This clonotype was counted at least ten times. The CDR3 region is CSVDAGDRGPEAFF. CDR3 bases: TGCAGCGTAGACGCAGGGGACAGGGGACCTGAAGCTTTCTTT. The chain links TRBV29-1 to TRBJ1-1; 10 bases align to TRBD1. Germline loops: CDR1 SQVTM, CDR2 ANQGSEA. The CDR3 is 14 amino acids. Trimming cost V 6 bases and J 6 bases; bases outside gene matches: 10.

The rearrangement joins TRBV11-3 to TRBJ2-7; TRBD1 matches at 10 bases. V was pared by 5 bases and J by 5 bases, with 9 bases of the junction left unmatched. Germline assignment: CDR1 SGHNT and CDR2 YENEEA. CDR3 size: 15 residues. The CDR3 sequence is CASSPPDRGPHEQYF. CDR3 bases: TGTGCCAGCAGCCCACCCGACAGGGGGCCCCACGAGCAGTACTTC.

This clonotype showed up just a few times. V and J are TRBV12-3 or TRBV12-4 and TRBJ2-2; D gene ambiguous. The V gene lost 4 bases and the J gene lost 4 bases, with 10 bases spanning the gap. The CDR3 has 14 amino acids. DNA of the CDR3: TGTGCCAGCAGTTCGGACGGCTCCACCGGGGAGCTGTTTTTT. Its protein product is CASSSDGSTGELFF.

The J gene is TRBJ1-1, the V gene TRBV10-3; 8 bases are a match to TRBD1. V was pared by 4 bases and J by 6 bases, with 7 bases of the junction left unmatched. The CDR3 sequence is 14 residues long. In germline, CDR1 is ENHRY, CDR2 SYGVKD. The CDR3 region has the DNA TGTGCCATCAGTGCGGCAGGGGGCTTTCCTGAAGCTTTCTTT. It translates to CAISAAGGFPEAFF.

This clonotype was observed a few times. V usage is TRBV5-1 and J usage is TRBJ1-2; no definite D call. CDR3 length: 14 amino acids. Between the trimmed V and J ends, which lost 7 bases and 4 bases, there was a span of 17 bases. Germline V gene data show CDR1 as SGHRS and CDR2 as YFSETQ. CDR3 sequence: CASSPVGDLYGYTF. The CDR3 DNA reads as TGCGCCAGCTCCCCGGTGGGAGATCTCTATGGCTACACCTTC. Full variable domain (rest looked up from reference TRBV5-1 and TRBJ1-2): KAGVTQTPRYLIKTRGQQVTLSCSPISGHRSVSWYQQTPGQGLQFLFEYFSETQRNKGNFPGRFSGRQFSNSRSEMNVSTLELGDSALYLCASSPVGDLYGYTFGSGTRLTVV.

The chain combines TRBV29-1 with TRBJ2-7, with 8 nucleotides matching TRBD2. Germline CDR1 SQVTM, CDR2 ANQGSEA. Germline trimming cut 2 bases from V and 9 bases from J; bases unmatched to any gene: 12. This CDR3 spans 14 amino acids. The CDR3 region has the DNA TGCAGCGTTGAAAAACTAGCGGTAATATTAGGGCAGTACTTC. Residues: CSVEKLAVILGQYF.

The rearrangement joins TRBV4-2 to TRBJ1-5; perhaps TRBD1 as D (6 bases). The CDR3 is 13 amino acids. Germline V gene sequence: CDR1 LGHNA, CDR2 YNFKEQ. Trimming left V 1 base short and J 5 bases short, with 6 bases between. The CDR3 DNA follows: TGTGCCAGCAGCCAAGGGACAGATCAGCCCCAGCATTTT. Residues: CASSQGTDQPQHF.

There are a few counts of this clonotype. V and J are TRBV7-6 and TRBJ2-7, with D possibly TRBD1 on 5 matching bases. Looked up from germline, CDR1 is SGHVS and CDR2 is FNYEAQ. Trimming removed 4 bases from V and 1 base from J, with 11 bases in between. CDR3 length equals 14 residues. CDR3 sequence (DNA): TGTGCCAGCAGCTCTACAGGCGCTTCCTACGAGCAGTACTTC. The encoded protein is CASSSTGASYEQYF.